The clone carrying this T cell receptor beta chain was counted a single time. This sample is part of a study of blood T cell repertoires in COVID-19. Participants' reported clinical history set cohort assignment. Measured with immunoSEQ multiplex PCR; TCRdb has only the in-frame clones, and not every one. The table includes a few hundred thousand clones, approximately 85% detected once. Germline V gene sequence: CDR1 SGDLS, CDR2 YYNGEE. The V gene end was trimmed by 4 bases and the J gene end by 4 bases; junction bases not matched to a gene: 3. The CDR3 is 15 residues long. Sequencing input: PBMCs or T cells enriched from blood (not recorded which). V is TRBV9 and J is TRBJ2-1; 12 nucleotides match TRBD2. This sequence originates from a man aged 25-45 years who had recovered from COVID-19. CDR3 protein: CASSLGLAGYNEQFF. DNA for the CDR3: TGTGCCAGCAGCCTTGGACTAGCGGGGTACAATGAGCAGTTCTTC.